The 2 T cell receptor beta chains listed next were all sequenced from one sample in a study of PD-1 blockade in classical Hodgkin lymphoma. Data came from immunoSEQ multiplex PCR; TCRdb stores just in-frame clones and leaves some out. Here the sample spans about 90,000 clones, 85% to 90% being singletons. Every patient experienced relapse after autologous stem cell transplantation, and brentuximab vedotin exposure varied. The sample here was peripheral blood mononuclear cells (PBMCs), taken before the second cycle of nivolumab. These receptors all stem from a human donor with classical Hodgkin lymphoma.

To note about this clone: The sample has other DNA sequences that encode this CDR3 too. The V and J genes are TRBV9 and TRBJ2-7; unclear D gene. V lost 0 bases and J 2 bases, leaving 9 bases between the germline ends. The CDR3 consists of 14 residues. Germline V gene lookup returns CDR1 SGDLS and CDR2 YYNGEE. CDR3 DNA: TGTGCCAGCAGCGTAGGCCCCGAAACCTACGAGCAGTACTTC. It encodes CASSVGPETYEQYF.

The V and J genes are TRBV11-2 and TRBJ2-5; D gene ambiguous. V lost 1 base and J lost 4, with 10 bases in between. Germline CDR1 reads SGHAT; CDR2 reads FQNNGV. This CDR3 spans 14 amino acids. The CDR3 here is CASSLAVAAETQYF. The CDR3 DNA reads as TGTGCCAGCAGCTTAGCCGTGGCAGCAGAGACCCAGTACTTC.